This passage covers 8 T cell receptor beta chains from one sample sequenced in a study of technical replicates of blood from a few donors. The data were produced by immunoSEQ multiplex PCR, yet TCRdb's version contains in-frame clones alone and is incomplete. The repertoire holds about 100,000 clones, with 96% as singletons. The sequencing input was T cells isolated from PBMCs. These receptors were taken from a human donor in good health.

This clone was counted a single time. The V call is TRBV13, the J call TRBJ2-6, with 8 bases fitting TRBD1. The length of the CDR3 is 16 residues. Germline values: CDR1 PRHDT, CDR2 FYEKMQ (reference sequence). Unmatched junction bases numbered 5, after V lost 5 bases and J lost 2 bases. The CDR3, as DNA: TGTGCCAGCAGCCCTTCAGGGGGCGCTGGGGCCAACGTCCTGACTTTC. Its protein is CASSPSGGAGANVLTF. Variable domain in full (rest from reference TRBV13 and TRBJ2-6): AAGVIQSPRHLIKEKRETATLKCYPIPRHDTVYWYQQGPGQDPQFLISFYEKMQSDKGSIPDRFSAQQFSDYHSELNMSSLELGDSALYFCASSPSGGAGANVLTFGAGSRLTVL.

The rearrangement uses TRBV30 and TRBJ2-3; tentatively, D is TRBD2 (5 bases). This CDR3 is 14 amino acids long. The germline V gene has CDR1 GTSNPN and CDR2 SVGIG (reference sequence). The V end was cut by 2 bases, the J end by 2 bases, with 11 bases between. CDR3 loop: CAWSNRGYTDTQYF. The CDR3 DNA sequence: TGTGCCTGGAGTAACCGGGGATACACAGATACGCAGTATTTT.

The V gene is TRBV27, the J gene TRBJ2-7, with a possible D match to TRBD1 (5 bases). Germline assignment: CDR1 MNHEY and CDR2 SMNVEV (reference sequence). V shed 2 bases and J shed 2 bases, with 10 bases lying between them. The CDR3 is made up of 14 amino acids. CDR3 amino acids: CASSLGQGTYEQYF. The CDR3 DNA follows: TGTGCCAGCAGTTTAGGTCAGGGTACCTACGAGCAGTACTTC.

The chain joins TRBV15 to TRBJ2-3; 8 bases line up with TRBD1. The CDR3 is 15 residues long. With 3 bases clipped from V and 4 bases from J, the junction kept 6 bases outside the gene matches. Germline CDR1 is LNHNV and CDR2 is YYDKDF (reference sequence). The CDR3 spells CATSRETGEADTQYF. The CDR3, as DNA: TGTGCCACCAGCAGGGAGACAGGGGAGGCAGATACGCAGTATTTT. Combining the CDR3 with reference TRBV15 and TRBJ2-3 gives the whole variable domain DAMVIQNPRYQVTQFGKPVTLSCSQTLNHNVMYWYQQKSSQAPKLLFHYYDKDFNNEADTPDNFQSRRPNTSFCFLDIRSPGLGDTAMYLCATSRETGEADTQYFGPGTRLTVL.

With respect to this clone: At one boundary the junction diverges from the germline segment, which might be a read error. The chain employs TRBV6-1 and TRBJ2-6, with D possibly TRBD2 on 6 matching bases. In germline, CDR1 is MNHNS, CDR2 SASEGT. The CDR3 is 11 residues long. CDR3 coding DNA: TGTGCCAGCAGTGATGCAGGGAGGTTCTCTTTC. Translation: CASSDAGRFSF.

This CDR3 is CASSWDRLSATNEKLFF. CDR3 DNA: TGTGCCAGCAGCTGGGACAGACTCAGCGCAACTAATGAAAAACTGTTTTTT. The chain joins TRBV27 to TRBJ1-4, with 7 bases fitting TRBD1. This CDR3 is 17 amino acids long. Losses at the gene ends were 6 bases for V and 0 bases for J; bases not matched to a gene: 10. Germline V gene data show CDR1 as MNHEY and CDR2 as SMNVEV (reference sequence).

CDR3 region: CASSLGVTPGTKNIQYF. CDR3 DNA sequence: TGTGCCAGTAGTCTAGGCGTTACCCCAGGGACCAAAAACATTCAGTACTTC. This sequence joins TRBV19 and TRBJ2-4; possible D gene TRBD1, 5 bases. Trimming removed 5 bases at V and 2 bases at J, with 19 bases between. This CDR3 has 17 residues. CDR1 and CDR2 from the germline V gene are LNHDA and SQIVND (reference sequence). The variable domain in full, completed from reference TRBV19 and TRBJ2-4, reads DGGITQSPKYLFRKEGQNVTLSCEQNLNHDAMYWYRQDPGQGLRLIYYSQIVNDFQKGDIAEGYSVSREKKESFPLTVTSAQKNPTAFYLCASSLGVTPGTKNIQYFGAGTRLSVL.

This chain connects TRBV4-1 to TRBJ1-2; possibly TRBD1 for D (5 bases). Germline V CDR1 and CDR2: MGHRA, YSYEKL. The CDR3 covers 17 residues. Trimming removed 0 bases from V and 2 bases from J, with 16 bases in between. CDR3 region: CASSQDRGPAINYGYTF. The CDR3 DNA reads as TGCGCCAGCAGCCAAGATAGGGGTCCCGCAATCAACTATGGCTACACCTTC.